The source of this T cell receptor beta chain is a study of tumor-infiltrating lymphocytes in primary liver carcinoma. Study-wide context: By surgical resection, the patients were treated for their primary liver carcinoma.

Comments on this clonotype: Its target is not known.

The CDR3 has 15 residues. The V gene lost 3 bases and the J gene lost 2 bases, with 10 bases spanning the gap. General observations from the study: Paired tumor-adjacent and tumor-blood samples overlapped less than tumor region pairs did.

A constant-region primer served to make TCR beta cDNA from roughly 500 ng total RNA. Investigators got TCR beta libraries out of three nested multiplex PCR rounds, done with slightly modified ARM-PCR. Running 10 cycles apiece, the first two PCR rounds relied on TRBV1-TRBV30 forward primers together with a C-beta reverse primer. TCRdb fed the multiplex PCR reads into MiXCR, producing one record per CDR3 protein. The profile shows over 250,000 distinct CDR3 sequences, approximately 54% of them singletons. Germline DNA was also extracted, with blood RNA taken from unsorted whole blood. The receptor was isolated from a young woman with primary liver carcinoma and hepatitis B virus infection. The J gene is TRBJ2-2, the V gene TRBV12-3 or TRBV12-4; D ambiguous. The sample taken for sequencing was peripheral blood. The CDR3 DNA reads TGTGCCAGCAGTTTTCGGCGGCCTAACACCGGGGAGCTGTTTTTT. It translates to CASSFRRPNTGELFF.